This T cell receptor beta chain was obtained from a study of cytomegalovirus exposure and HLA in healthy donors. Amplification used 60 Vbeta primers and 13 Jbeta primers. Study processing details: Roughly 80 million unique TCR beta chains, roughly 11 million of them shared, were counted by a later analysis. TCRdb keeps only in-frame clones here, not all; method: immunoSEQ multiplex PCR. V and J calls plus clone size are reproduced from that table; the DNA served to infer D and trimming. This repertoire shows 150,000 to 200,000 clones, approximately 83% found once; its top ten account for 1.2%. After removal of 2 bases from V and 3 bases from J, the junction contained 10 bases not matched to a gene. The CDR3 has 18 amino acids. Germline CDR1 reads GTSNPN; CDR2 reads SVGIG (reference sequence).

This sequence joins TRBV30 and TRBJ2-6; TRBD1 agrees at 10 bases. The origin of this receptor is a boy aged 2 to 9 in good health and CMV-seronegative. The material sequenced was PBMCs. Here the CDR3 DNA reads TGTGCCTGGAGTACGGGACAGGGGTTTTTTAGTGGGGCCAACGTCCTGACTTTC. This gives the protein CAWSTGQGFFSGANVLTF.